This entry describes one T cell receptor (beta chain). Its antigen is unknown. The data were taken from a study of cytomegalovirus exposure and HLA in healthy donors. Study-wide points: Further analysis, carried out later, found HLA-associated TCR beta chains more clonally expanded than equally common other chains. Certain sequence variants were highly shared and formed a cluster, and this cluster was likely a sequencing artifact. There were some V segments, including TRBV6-2 and TRBV6-3, excluded as indistinguishable.

13 Jbeta primers and 60 Vbeta primers were used for the PCR. Produced via immunoSEQ multiplex PCR; TCRdb's table is partial and in-frame only. The top ten hold 1.5% to 2% of the sample, which has around 150,000 clones, 75% to 80% seen once. V was pared by 2 bases and J by 6 bases, with 8 bases of the junction left unmatched. Germline CDR1 MNHEY, CDR2 SMNVEV (reference sequence). The CDR3 has 17 amino acids. This sequence joins TRBV27 and TRBJ2-2, with 11 bases that match TRBD2. This TCR came from a woman aged 30 to 39 in good health and CMV-seronegative. The sequencing sample was made of PBMCs. CDR3: CASSLRGLAGGPGELFF. CDR3 DNA: TGTGCCAGCAGTTTAAGAGGGCTAGCGGGAGGTCCCGGGGAGCTGTTTTTT.